Sequencing of this TCR beta chain was carried out in a study of blood T cell repertoires in COVID-19. Overall study context: Samples representing acute and convalescent COVID-19 were sourced from the United States, Italy and Spain. PBMCs, B-cell-depleted T cells, or T cells were the source of the cDNA or gDNA that made up the material.

Per the original methods: Estimates of nucleated cell counts were drawn from the amplification of reference gene primers. TCRdb's copy holds only in-frame clones and misses some; the assay was immunoSEQ multiplex PCR. That table is the source of V, J and clone size, and D and trimming were worked out from the DNA. The sample contains 100,000 to 150,000 clones, roughly nine tenths of which appear only once. Seattle-derived patients entered the study during active infection and were followed longitudinally. Trimming removed 2 bases at V and 0 bases at J, with 11 bases between. CDR3 length: 16 residues. The germline CDR1 and CDR2 sequences are MDHEN and SYDVKM.

The origin of this receptor is a woman in her seventies with COVID-19, enrolled during active disease. Sample: peripheral blood. This sequence joins TRBV28 and TRBJ1-3, with D perhaps TRBD1 (6 bases). DNA of the CDR3: TGTGCCAGCAGTTTAGCAGGGGCCATCTCTGGAAACACCATATATTTT. Translated: CASSLAGAISGNTIYF.